This TCR beta chain derives from a study of T cells after yellow fever vaccination. Broader study findings: Clonotypes shared by both compartments, CD4 and CD8, made up a small share. Abundant bulk-population clonotypes could contaminate the FACS-sorted repertoires.

This CDR3 region has 14 residues. In its sample, this clonotype was seen many times. Its antigen is not known. TCRdb reprocessed the 5' RACE reads with MiXCR, giving one entry per CDR3 protein. The sample records fewer than 350,000 distinct CDR3 sequences, over 3.5% being singletons. The gene calls are TRBV21-1 and TRBJ2-3; no check of the table's D call, TRBD1, against the DNA was made. TRBV21-1 is a pseudogene. The sample consisted of PBMCs, taken 15 days after the yellow fever booster vaccination. The TCR was taken from a man aged 18 to 35 who received the YFV17D yellow fever vaccine. This CDR3 is CASARAGDTDTQYF. In nucleotides, the CDR3 is TGTGCCAGCGCAAGGGCGGGGGACACAGATACGCAGTATTTT.